This T cell receptor beta chain was captured by sequencing in a study of blood T cell repertoires in COVID-19. Across the study: Material from acute and convalescent COVID-19 was sourced from the United States, Italy and Spain. PBMCs, B-cell-depleted T cells, or T cells were the source of the cDNA or gDNA that made up the material.

This CDR3 has 13 amino acids. Germline lookup yields CDR1 MNHEY and CDR2 SMNVEV (reference sequence). Trimming removed 5 bases at V and 6 bases at J, with 14 bases between. As originally analysed: Amplification of reference gene primers was used by the study to estimate nucleated cell counts. Sequenced by immunoSEQ multiplex PCR; TCRdb stores in-frame clones only, minus some. V, J and clone size are taken as reported in that table, and D and trimming were inferred from the DNA itself. Of 110,000 to 150,000 clones listed, approximately 79% are singletons. V gene TRBV27 combines with J gene TRBJ2-7, with D possibly TRBD1 on 6 matching bases. The receptor's source is a man aged 50 to 59 with active or convalescent COVID-19. Material: peripheral blood. This CDR3 is CASSPGQTSEQYF. CDR3 sequence (DNA): TGTGCCAGCAGTCCGGGACAAACTAGCGAGCAGTACTTC.